Listed below are T cell receptor beta chains from one sample, sequenced in a study of blood T cell repertoires in COVID-19. TCRdb's copy holds only in-frame clones and misses some; the assay was immunoSEQ multiplex PCR. The sample includes tens of thousands of clones, about 85% of them seen just once. Sequenced sample: peripheral blood. These receptors originate from a human donor in a cohort sampled during active COVID-19. CDR3s include the opening cysteine and the closing phenylalanine or tryptophan. The D gene is left open where the match is weak. Not every row has a clone size; where given, it reads once, few, many or a size class.

abundance: NA; j_gene: TRBJ2-7; v_gene: TRBV28; d_gene: NA; CDR3nt: TGTGCCAGCAGTTCCGGACAGATATACGAGCAGTACTTC; CDR3aa: CASSSGQIYEQYF
abundance: NA; j_gene: TRBJ2-5; v_gene: TRBV7-3; d_gene: NA; CDR3nt: TGTGCCAGCAGCTTGGGACTGCAAGAGACCCAGTACTTC; CDR3aa: CASSLGLQETQYF
abundance: NA; j_gene: TRBJ2-1; v_gene: TRBV28; d_gene: TRBD1; CDR3nt: TGTGCCAGCAGTCAACCGGGACAGGGGTTCAGGAATGAGCAGTTCTTC; CDR3aa: CASSQPGQGFRNEQFF
abundance: NA; j_gene: TRBJ2-3; v_gene: TRBV5-1; d_gene: TRBD1; CDR3nt: TGCGCCAGCAGCGCACCGACAGGGCGGTCGCAAGATACGCAGTATTTT; CDR3aa: CASSAPTGRSQDTQYF
abundance: NA; j_gene: TRBJ2-7; v_gene: TRBV2; d_gene: TRBD1; CDR3nt: TGTGCCAGCATGAGGGGACAGGGAACCTACGAGCAGTACTTC; CDR3aa: CASMRGQGTYEQYF
abundance: once; j_gene: TRBJ1-2; v_gene: TRBV7-9; d_gene: NA; CDR3nt: TGTGCCAGCAGCCCCAACGACAGGACCAACTATGGCTACACCTTC; CDR3aa: CASSPNDRTNYGYTF
abundance: NA; j_gene: TRBJ2-2; v_gene: TRBV28; d_gene: TRBD2; CDR3nt: TGTGCCAGCAGTTCAGCGGGAGCCGGGGAGCTGTTTTTT; CDR3aa: CASSSAGAGELFF
abundance: NA; j_gene: TRBJ1-2; v_gene: TRBV7-2; d_gene: NA; CDR3nt: TGTGCCAGCAGCTTATCTCTGGGCATTGCGGGCTACACCTTC; CDR3aa: CASSLSLGIAGYTF
abundance: NA; j_gene: TRBJ2-7; v_gene: TRBV4-3; d_gene: TRBD2; CDR3nt: TGCGCCAGCAGCCAAGATATTAGTAGCGGGAAAGGGGGCGAGCAGTACTTC; CDR3aa: CASSQDISSGKGGEQYF
abundance: NA; j_gene: TRBJ2-3; v_gene: TRBV9; d_gene: TRBD2; CDR3nt: TGTGCCAGCAGCGGACGAGCGGGAGGGTCCACAGATACGCAGTATTTT; CDR3aa: CASSGRAGGSTDTQYF
abundance: NA; j_gene: TRBJ1-2; v_gene: TRBV28; d_gene: NA; CDR3nt: TGTGCCAGCAGTTGGGAGGGCTATGGCTACACCTTC; CDR3aa: CASSWEGYGYTF
abundance: NA; j_gene: TRBJ2-1; v_gene: TRBV7-9; d_gene: TRBD2; CDR3nt: TGTGCCAGCAGCTTAAGTGAGGCTAGCGGGAGGTATGAGCAGTTCTTC; CDR3aa: CASSLSEASGRYEQFF
abundance: NA; j_gene: TRBJ1-6; v_gene: TRBV27; d_gene: TRBD1; CDR3nt: TGTGCCAGCAGTCGAAAGACAGGGGGCGCATATAATTCACCCCTCCACTTT; CDR3aa: CASSRKTGGAYNSPLHF
abundance: NA; j_gene: TRBJ2-2; v_gene: TRBV19; d_gene: TRBD2; CDR3nt: TGTGCCAGTAGTCCCGGGCAGCGGGGCACCGGGGAGCTGTTTTTT; CDR3aa: CASSPGQRGTGELFF
abundance: NA; j_gene: TRBJ2-3; v_gene: TRBV11-3; d_gene: TRBD1; CDR3nt: TGTGCCAGCAGCCCCCGGACAGGGCACACAGATACGCAGTATTTT; CDR3aa: CASSPRTGHTDTQYF
abundance: NA; j_gene: TRBJ1-1; v_gene: TRBV5-8; d_gene: TRBD1; CDR3nt: TGTGCCAGCAGCCCCCGGACAGGGGCGGGTGAAGCTTTCTTT; CDR3aa: CASSPRTGAGEAFF
abundance: NA; j_gene: TRBJ2-3; v_gene: TRBV5-1; d_gene: NA; CDR3nt: TGCGCCAGCAGTGAGGAGCGGAGCACAGATACGCAGTATTTT; CDR3aa: CASSEERSTDTQYF
abundance: NA; j_gene: TRBJ2-7; v_gene: TRBV2; d_gene: TRBD1; CDR3nt: TGTGCCAGCAGTGGGGACAGGGCTGTATCCTACGAGCAGTACTTC; CDR3aa: CASSGDRAVSYEQYF
abundance: NA; j_gene: TRBJ2-7; v_gene: TRBV19; d_gene: TRBD1; CDR3nt: TGTGCCAGTAGACAGGGGGACGAGCAGTACTTC; CDR3aa: CASRQGDEQYF
abundance: NA; j_gene: TRBJ2-1; v_gene: TRBV18; d_gene: NA; CDR3nt: TGTGCCAGCTCACCATCCGGAGACTCAGGGATGGGGCTCTTC; CDR3aa: CASSPSGDSGMGLF